Included here is one TCR beta chain sequence, with context. The CDR3 contains 14 residues. Looked up from germline, CDR1 is SGHAT and CDR2 is FQNNGV. V was shortened by 0 bases and J by 8 bases, with 13 bases between the two germline ends. The sample comes from a study of OX40 agonist ivuxolimab in advanced cancers. Overall study context: Patients were dosed with the agonistic anti-OX40 (CD134) antibody ivuxolimab. Three patients had partial responses: one hepatocellular carcinoma, two cutaneous melanoma.

Profiled with immunoSEQ multiplex PCR; TCRdb holds only in-frame clones, not every one. The table shows 55,000 to 90,000 clones, with around 83% occurring only once. The receptor was isolated from an adult with an advanced solid tumor such as melanoma, head and neck, liver or kidney cancer. The source was CD4+ or CD8+ T cells sorted from blood, collected in a trial of the OX40 agonist ivuxolimab. The J gene is TRBJ1-1, the V gene TRBV11-2; D call uncertain. The DNA of the CDR3 is TGTGCCAGCAGCTTAGACCGCCGGGCCCTCGAAGCTTTCTTT. Translation: CASSLDRRALEAFF.